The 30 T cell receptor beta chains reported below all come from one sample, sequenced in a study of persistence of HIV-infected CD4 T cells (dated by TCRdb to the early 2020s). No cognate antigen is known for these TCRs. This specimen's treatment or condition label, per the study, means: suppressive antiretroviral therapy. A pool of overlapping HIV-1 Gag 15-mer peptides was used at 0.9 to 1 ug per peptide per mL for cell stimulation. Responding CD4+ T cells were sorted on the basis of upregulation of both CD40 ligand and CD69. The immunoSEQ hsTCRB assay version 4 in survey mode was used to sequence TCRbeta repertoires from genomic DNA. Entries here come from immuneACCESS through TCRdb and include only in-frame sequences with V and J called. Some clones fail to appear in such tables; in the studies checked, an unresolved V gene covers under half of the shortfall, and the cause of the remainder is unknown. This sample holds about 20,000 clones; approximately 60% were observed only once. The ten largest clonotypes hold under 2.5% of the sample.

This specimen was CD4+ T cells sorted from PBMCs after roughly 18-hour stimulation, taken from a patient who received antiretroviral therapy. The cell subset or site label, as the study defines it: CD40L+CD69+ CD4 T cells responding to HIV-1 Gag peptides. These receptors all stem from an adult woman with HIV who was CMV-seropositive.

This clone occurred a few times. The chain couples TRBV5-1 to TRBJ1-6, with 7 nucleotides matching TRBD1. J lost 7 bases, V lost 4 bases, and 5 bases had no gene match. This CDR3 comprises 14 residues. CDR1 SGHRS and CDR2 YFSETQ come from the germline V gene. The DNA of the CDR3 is TGCGCCAGCAGCAACGACAGGGAGAATTCACCCCTCCACTTT. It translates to CASSNDRENSPLHF. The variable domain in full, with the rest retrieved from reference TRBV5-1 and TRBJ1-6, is KAGVTQTPRYLIKTRGQQVTLSCSPISGHRSVSWYQQTPGQGLQFLFEYFSETQRNKGNFPGRFSGRQFSNSRSEMNVSTLELGDSALYLCASSNDRENSPLHFGNGTRLTVT.

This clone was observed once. CDR3 protein: CATSTYPRGNIQYF. CDR3 nucleotides: TGTGCCACCAGCACATACCCCAGGGGGAACATTCAGTACTTC. The rearrangement uses TRBV15 and TRBJ2-4; 7 bases line up with TRBD1. Losses at the gene ends were 4 bases for V and 7 bases for J; bases not matched to a gene: 7. This CDR3 spans 14 amino acids. Germline loops: CDR1 LNHNV, CDR2 YYDKDF (reference sequence). Full variable domain (missing parts from reference TRBV15 and TRBJ2-4): DAMVIQNPRYQVTQFGKPVTLSCSQTLNHNVMYWYQQKSSQAPKLLFHYYDKDFNNEADTPDNFQSRRPNTSFCFLDIRSPGLGDTAMYLCATSTYPRGNIQYFGAGTRLSVL.

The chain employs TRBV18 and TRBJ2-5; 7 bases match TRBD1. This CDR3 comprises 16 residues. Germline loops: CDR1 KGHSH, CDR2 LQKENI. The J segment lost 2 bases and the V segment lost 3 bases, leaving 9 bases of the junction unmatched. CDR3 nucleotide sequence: TGTGCCAGCTCACCGCCTACAGGGGTTCCTCAAGAGACCCAGTACTTC. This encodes CASSPPTGVPQETQYF.

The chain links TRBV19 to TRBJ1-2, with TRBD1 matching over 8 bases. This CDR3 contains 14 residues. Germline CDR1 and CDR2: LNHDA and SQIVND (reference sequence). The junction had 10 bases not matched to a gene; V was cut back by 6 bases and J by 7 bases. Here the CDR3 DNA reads TGTGCCAGTAGAGCGACAGGGGTTCTAAGTGGCTACACCTTC. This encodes CASRATGVLSGYTF.

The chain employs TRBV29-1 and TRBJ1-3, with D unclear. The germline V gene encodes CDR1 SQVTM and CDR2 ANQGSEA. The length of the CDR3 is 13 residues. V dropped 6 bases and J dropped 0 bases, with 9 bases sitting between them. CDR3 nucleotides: TGCAGCGTCGGGTCGTCCTCTGGAAACACCATATATTTT. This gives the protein CSVGSSSGNTIYF.

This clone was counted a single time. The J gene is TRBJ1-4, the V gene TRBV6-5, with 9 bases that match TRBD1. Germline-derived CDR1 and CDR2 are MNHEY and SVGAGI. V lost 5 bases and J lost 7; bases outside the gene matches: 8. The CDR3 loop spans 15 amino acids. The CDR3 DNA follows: TGTGCCAGCAGTCCTAGGACAGGGGATTCTGAAAAACTGTTTTTT. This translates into CASSPRTGDSEKLFF.

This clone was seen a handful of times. The CDR3 region has the DNA TGTGCCAGCAGGGCGGGGACAGGGGCCCTCGGTGGCTACACCTTC. Translated: CASRAGTGALGGYTF. The V call is TRBV2, the J call TRBJ1-2, with TRBD1 matching 10 bases. Germline V gene sequence: CDR1 SNHLY, CDR2 FYNNEI. Trimming took 6 bases from V and 7 from J; bases not matched to a gene: 11. The CDR3 has 15 amino acids.

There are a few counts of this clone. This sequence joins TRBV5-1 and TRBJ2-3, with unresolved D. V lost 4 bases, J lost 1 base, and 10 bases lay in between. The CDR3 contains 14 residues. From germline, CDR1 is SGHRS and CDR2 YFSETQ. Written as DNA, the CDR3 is TGCGCCAGCAGCCTACGGCAGGGCACAGATACGCAGTATTTT. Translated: CASSLRQGTDTQYF.

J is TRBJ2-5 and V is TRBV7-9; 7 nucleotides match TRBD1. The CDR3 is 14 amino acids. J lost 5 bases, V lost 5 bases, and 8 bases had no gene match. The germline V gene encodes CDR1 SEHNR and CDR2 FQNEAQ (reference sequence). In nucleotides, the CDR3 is TGTGCCAGCAGCCCTCAGGGGGAAGGGGAGACCCAGTACTTC. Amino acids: CASSPQGEGETQYF.

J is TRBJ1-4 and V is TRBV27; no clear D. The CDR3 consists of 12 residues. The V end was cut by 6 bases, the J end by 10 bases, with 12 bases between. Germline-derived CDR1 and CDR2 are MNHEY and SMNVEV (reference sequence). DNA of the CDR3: TGTGCCAGCAGGACTGAAGCCGGAAAACTGTTTTTT. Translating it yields CASRTEAGKLFF.

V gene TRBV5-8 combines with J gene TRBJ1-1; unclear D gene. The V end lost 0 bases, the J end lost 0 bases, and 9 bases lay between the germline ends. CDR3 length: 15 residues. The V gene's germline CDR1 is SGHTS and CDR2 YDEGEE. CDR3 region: CASSLEQPMNTEAFF. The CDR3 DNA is TGTGCCAGCAGCTTGGAGCAGCCAATGAACACTGAAGCTTTCTTT.

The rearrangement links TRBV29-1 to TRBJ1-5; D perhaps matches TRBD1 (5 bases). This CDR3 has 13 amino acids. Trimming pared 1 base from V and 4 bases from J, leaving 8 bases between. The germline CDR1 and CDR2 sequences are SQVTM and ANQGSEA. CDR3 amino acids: CSVEVGGNQPQHF. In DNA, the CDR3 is TGCAGCGTTGAAGTGGGGGGTAATCAGCCCCAGCATTTT.

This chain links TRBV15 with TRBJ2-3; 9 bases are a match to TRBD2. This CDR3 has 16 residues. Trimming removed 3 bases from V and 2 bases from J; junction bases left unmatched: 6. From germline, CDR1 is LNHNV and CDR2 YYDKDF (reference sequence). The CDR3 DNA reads TGTGCCACCAGCAGCGGGACTAGCAGCCTCACAGATACGCAGTATTTT. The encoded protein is CATSSGTSSLTDTQYF.

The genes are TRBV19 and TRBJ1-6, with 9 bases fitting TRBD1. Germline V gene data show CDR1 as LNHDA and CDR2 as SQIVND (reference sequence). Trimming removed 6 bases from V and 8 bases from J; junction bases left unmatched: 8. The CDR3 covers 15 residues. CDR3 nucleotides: TGTGCCAGTAGGCCCGGGGACAGGGACCATTCACCCCTCCACTTT. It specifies CASRPGDRDHSPLHF. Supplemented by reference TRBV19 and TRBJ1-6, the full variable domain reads DGGITQSPKYLFRKEGQNVTLSCEQNLNHDAMYWYRQDPGQGLRLIYYSQIVNDFQKGDIAEGYSVSREKKESFPLTVTSAQKNPTAFYLCASRPGDRDHSPLHFGNGTRLTVT.

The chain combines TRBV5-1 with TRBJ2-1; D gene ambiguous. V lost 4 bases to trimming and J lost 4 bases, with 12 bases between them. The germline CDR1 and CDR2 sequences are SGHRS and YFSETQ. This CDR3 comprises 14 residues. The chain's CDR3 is CASSRLGEYNEQFF. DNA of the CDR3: TGCGCCAGCAGCCGCCTTGGAGAGTACAATGAGCAGTTCTTC.

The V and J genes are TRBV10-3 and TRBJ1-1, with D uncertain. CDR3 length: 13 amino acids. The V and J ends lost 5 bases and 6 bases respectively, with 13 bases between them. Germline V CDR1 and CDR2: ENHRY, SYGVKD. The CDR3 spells CAISRQRGSEAFF. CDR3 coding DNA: TGTGCCATCAGTCGACAACGAGGGTCTGAAGCTTTCTTT.

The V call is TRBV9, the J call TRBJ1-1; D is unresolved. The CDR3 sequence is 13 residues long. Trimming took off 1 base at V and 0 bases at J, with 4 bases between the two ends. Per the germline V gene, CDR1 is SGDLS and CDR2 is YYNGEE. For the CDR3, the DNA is TGTGCCAGCAGCGTACAGGTGAACACTGAAGCTTTCTTT. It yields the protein CASSVQVNTEAFF.

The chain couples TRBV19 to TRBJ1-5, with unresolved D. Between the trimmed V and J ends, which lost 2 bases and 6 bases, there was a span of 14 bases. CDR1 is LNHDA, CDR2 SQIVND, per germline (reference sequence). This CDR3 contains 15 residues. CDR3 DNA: TGTGCCAGTAGTATAATTCCAGAGGCAAGTCAGCCCCAGCATTTT. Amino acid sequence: CASSIIPEASQPQHF.

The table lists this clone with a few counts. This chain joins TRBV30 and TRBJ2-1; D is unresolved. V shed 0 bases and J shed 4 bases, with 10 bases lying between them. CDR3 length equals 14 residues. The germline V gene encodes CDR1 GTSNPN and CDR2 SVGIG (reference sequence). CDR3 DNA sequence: TGTGCCTGGAGTGTAGCTGTCGGTTACAATGAGCAGTTCTTC. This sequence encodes CAWSVAVGYNEQFF.

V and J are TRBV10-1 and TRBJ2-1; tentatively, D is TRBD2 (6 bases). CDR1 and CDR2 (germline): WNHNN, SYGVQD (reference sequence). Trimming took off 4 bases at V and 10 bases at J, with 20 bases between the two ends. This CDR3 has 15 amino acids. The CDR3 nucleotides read TGCGCCAGCAGTGGGGGTCGGCTAGCGAAATACGAGCAGTTCTTC. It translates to CASSGGRLAKYEQFF.

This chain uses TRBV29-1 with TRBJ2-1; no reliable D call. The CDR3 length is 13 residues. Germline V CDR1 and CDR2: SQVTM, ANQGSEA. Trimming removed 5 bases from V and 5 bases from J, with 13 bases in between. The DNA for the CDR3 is TGCAGCGTTAGTCCGATCAGAGACAATGAGCAGTTCTTC. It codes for CSVSPIRDNEQFF.

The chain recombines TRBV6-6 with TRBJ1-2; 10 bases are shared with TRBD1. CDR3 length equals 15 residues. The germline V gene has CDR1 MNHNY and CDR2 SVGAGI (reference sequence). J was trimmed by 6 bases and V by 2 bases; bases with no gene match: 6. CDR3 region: CASSYAQTGGDGYTF. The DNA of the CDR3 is TGTGCCAGCAGTTACGCGCAGACAGGGGGCGATGGCTACACCTTC.

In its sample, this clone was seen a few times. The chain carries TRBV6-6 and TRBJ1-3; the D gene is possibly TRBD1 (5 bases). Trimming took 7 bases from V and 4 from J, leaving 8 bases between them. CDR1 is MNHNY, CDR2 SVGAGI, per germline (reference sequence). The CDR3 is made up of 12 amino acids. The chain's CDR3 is CASTGNGNTIYF. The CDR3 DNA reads TGTGCCAGCACAGGGAACGGAAACACCATATATTTT.

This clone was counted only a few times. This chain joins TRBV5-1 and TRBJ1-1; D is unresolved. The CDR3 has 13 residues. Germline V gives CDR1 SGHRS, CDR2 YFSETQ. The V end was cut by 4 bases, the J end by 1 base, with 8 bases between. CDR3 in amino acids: CASSQRPNTEAFF. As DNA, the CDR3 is TGCGCCAGCAGCCAGAGGCCGAACACTGAAGCTTTCTTT.

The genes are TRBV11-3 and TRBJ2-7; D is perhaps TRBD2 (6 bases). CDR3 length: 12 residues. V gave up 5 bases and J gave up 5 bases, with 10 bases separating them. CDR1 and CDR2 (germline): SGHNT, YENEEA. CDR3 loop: CASSPGLNEQYF. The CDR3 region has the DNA TGTGCCAGCAGCCCGGGACTCAACGAGCAGTACTTC.

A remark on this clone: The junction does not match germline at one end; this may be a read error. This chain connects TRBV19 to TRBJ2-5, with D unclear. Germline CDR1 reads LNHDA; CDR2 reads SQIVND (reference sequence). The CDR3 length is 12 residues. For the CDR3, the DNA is TGTGCCAGTAGTTTAGAAAGATCGACTCAGTACTTC. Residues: CASSLERSTQYF.

CDR3 loop: CASSQNSNYSPLHF. CDR3 DNA: TGTGCCAGTTCTCAGAATTCGAACTATTCACCCCTCCACTTT. This chain uses TRBV19 with TRBJ1-6; D is undetermined. The germline V gene has CDR1 LNHDA and CDR2 SQIVND (reference sequence). This CDR3 is 14 amino acids long. V was clipped by 8 bases and J by 8 bases, with 16 bases between them.

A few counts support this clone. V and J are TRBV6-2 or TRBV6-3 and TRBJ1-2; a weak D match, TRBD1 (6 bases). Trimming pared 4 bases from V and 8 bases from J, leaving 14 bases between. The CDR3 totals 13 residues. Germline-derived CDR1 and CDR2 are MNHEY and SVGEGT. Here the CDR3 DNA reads TGTGCCAGCAGTTTTAACAGGGTTTTGGGCTACACCTTC. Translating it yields CASSFNRVLGYTF.

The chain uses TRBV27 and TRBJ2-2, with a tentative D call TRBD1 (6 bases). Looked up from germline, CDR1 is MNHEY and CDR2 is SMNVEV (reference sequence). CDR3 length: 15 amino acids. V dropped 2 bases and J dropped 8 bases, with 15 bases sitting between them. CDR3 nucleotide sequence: TGTGCCAGCAGTTTAACGTCAGGGGCGGCGGGGGAGCTGTTTTTT. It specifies CASSLTSGAAGELFF.

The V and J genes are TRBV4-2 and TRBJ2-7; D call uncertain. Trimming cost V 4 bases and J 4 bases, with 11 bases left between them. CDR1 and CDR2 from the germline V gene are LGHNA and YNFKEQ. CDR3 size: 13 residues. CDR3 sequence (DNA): TGTGCCAGCAGCCCCACCGGAAGGTACGAGCAGTACGTC. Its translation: CASSPTGRYEQYV.